The 20 T cell receptor beta chains given below trace back to one sample, sequenced in a study of CD8 T cells in ankylosing spondylitis (dated by TCRdb to between 2016 and 2019). Libraries were built with 5' RACE. Instrument on record: Illumina HiSeq 2500. Using fastp at Q25 and MiXCR, TCRdb reprocessed the public reads and kept productive beta chains. Here each entry gathers all rows of one CDR3 protein and keeps the most common genes and DNA. This sample holds roughly 230,000 distinct CDR3 sequences; 18% were observed only once. About a third of the sample is taken by the ten largest. The specimen sequenced was blood, either unsorted or a sorted T cell fraction (not recorded which). The source is a male donor with ankylosing spondylitis or in good health (not recorded which).

In its sample, this clonotype was seen many times. The rearrangement uses TRBV4-3 and TRBJ2-3, with D possibly TRBD2 on 6 matching bases. Trimming shortened V by 0 bases and J by 2 bases, and 12 bases separated the two germline ends. The CDR3 spans 16 residues. Germline CDR1 and CDR2: LGHNA and YSLEER. CDR3: CASSQEPGLSTDTQYF. The CDR3 coding sequence is TGCGCCAGCAGCCAAGAACCGGGACTCTCCACAGATACGCAGTATTTT.

This chain uses TRBV29-1 with TRBJ1-2; D is undetermined. Germline CDR1 and CDR2: SQVTM and ANQGSEA. Trimming removed 4 bases at V and 2 bases at J, with 8 bases between. The CDR3 is 12 amino acids. The CDR3 region is CSVASENYGYTF. CDR3 nucleotide sequence: TGCAGCGTTGCGTCTGAGAACTATGGCTACACCTTC.

This clonotype was found a few times. The chain links TRBV12-3 or TRBV12-4 to TRBJ2-1, with D possibly being TRBD1 or TRBD2 (6 bases each). The ends were cut back, 7 bases at V and 2 bases at J, with 21 bases in the middle. The CDR3 sequence is 17 residues long. This CDR3 is CASTSGAGGFTYNEQFF. For the CDR3, the DNA is TGTGCCAGCACCTCGGGGGCCGGGGGTTTTACCTACAATGAGCAGTTCTTC.

The rearrangement joins TRBV11-2 to TRBJ2-7, with 8 bases fitting TRBD1. Germline loops: CDR1 SGHAT, CDR2 FQNNGV. V lost 3 bases, J lost 1 base, and 5 bases stayed unmatched. The CDR3 is made up of 15 amino acids. CDR3 coding DNA: TGTGCCAGCAGCTTGTGGACAGGGATATCCTACGAGCAGTACTTC. Protein: CASSLWTGISYEQYF.

The gene calls are TRBV6-1 and TRBJ1-4; D is uncertain. The ends were cut back, 6 bases at V and 5 bases at J, with 16 bases in the middle. Germline V gene sequence: CDR1 MNHNS, CDR2 SASEGT. The CDR3 has 15 residues. CDR3 nucleotide sequence: TGTGCCAGCAGACCACCGACGGACCCCAATGAAAAACTGTTTTTT. It translates to CASRPPTDPNEKLFF.

This clonotype was counted many times. The V and J genes are TRBV5-6 and TRBJ2-7; D ambiguous. V dropped 4 bases and J dropped 3 bases, with 14 bases sitting between them. This CDR3 has 14 amino acids. Germline CDR1 and CDR2: SGHDT and YYEEEE. This CDR3 reads CASSPPTGFYEQYF. The CDR3 bases are TGTGCCAGCAGCCCTCCGACCGGGTTCTACGAGCAGTACTTC.

In its sample, this clonotype was seen many times. The J gene is TRBJ2-7, the V gene TRBV6-1; 10 bases are a match to TRBD2. The CDR3 runs 14 residues. Trimming at V came to 8 bases and at J to 0 bases, leaving 4 bases not matched to a gene. Germline CDR1 and CDR2: MNHNS and SASEGT. The CDR3: CASGTSAYSYEQYF. The CDR3, as DNA: TGTGCCAGCGGGACTAGCGCCTACTCCTACGAGCAGTACTTC.

This clonotype was seen more than once but under ten times. The chain employs TRBV12-3 or TRBV12-4 and TRBJ1-2; a possible D gene is TRBD1 (5 bases). V was pared by 1 base and J by 7 bases, with 16 bases between. CDR3 length equals 15 residues. The CDR3 nucleotides are TGTGCCAGCAGTTTAGGGGACTGGGCCCGAGGTGGCTACACCTTC. This codes for CASSLGDWARGGYTF.

This clonotype was observed a few times. The chain couples TRBV27 to TRBJ2-1, with D perhaps TRBD2 (6 bases). The germline V gene has CDR1 MNHEY and CDR2 SMNVEV (reference sequence). Between the trimmed V and J ends, which lost 6 bases and 3 bases, there was a span of 15 bases. This CDR3 is built from 15 residues. CDR3 loop: CASSTPGLGYNEQFF. CDR3 coding DNA: TGTGCCAGCAGCACGCCGGGACTTGGCTACAATGAGCAGTTCTTC.

The chain has TRBV7-3 and TRBJ2-1, with D possibly being TRBD2 (6 bases). Germline lookup yields CDR1 SGHTA and CDR2 FQGTGA. The CDR3 contains 12 residues. V lost 5 bases and J 10 bases, leaving 12 bases between the germline ends. CDR3 amino acids: CASSGNGGEQFF. The CDR3, as DNA: TGTGCCAGCAGCGGGAATGGGGGGGAGCAGTTCTTC.

The CDR3 loop is CASTQGWREDTGELFF. The CDR3 DNA follows: TGTGCCAGCACCCAAGGGTGGCGGGAGGACACCGGGGAGCTGTTTTTT. The chain employs TRBV6-1 and TRBJ2-2; 8 bases line up with TRBD2. V shed 7 bases and J 3 bases; nucleotides not matched to a gene: 10. Germline CDR1 reads MNHNS; CDR2 reads SASEGT. The CDR3 is 16 residues long.

This clonotype was detected a few times. V gene TRBV29-1 combines with J gene TRBJ1-1, with D perhaps matching TRBD1 (6 bases). The CDR3 runs to 14 residues. Trimming pared 7 bases from V and 10 bases from J, leaving 25 bases between. Germline V gene sequence: CDR1 SQVTM, CDR2 ANQGSEA. DNA of the CDR3: TGCAGCGGCAGTACCGGGACACGGATAGGGGGAGCTTTCTTT. Translating it yields CSGSTGTRIGGAFF.

The chain combines TRBV29-1 with TRBJ2-1; 11 bases map to TRBD2. Germline assignment: CDR1 SQVTM and CDR2 ANQGSEA. The V gene end was trimmed by 4 bases and the J gene end by 2 bases; junction bases not matched to a gene: 1. The CDR3 is 14 amino acids. As DNA, the CDR3 is TGCAGCGTTGCGGGACTAGCGGCCTACAATGAGCAGTTCTTC. As protein: CSVAGLAAYNEQFF.

The chain carries TRBV24-1 and TRBJ2-1, with D perhaps matching TRBD2 (5 bases). From germline, CDR1 is KGHDR and CDR2 SFDVKD. The CDR3 consists of 13 residues. The V gene lost 3 bases and the J gene lost 9 bases, with 11 bases spanning the gap. CDR3 nucleotide sequence: TGTGCCACCAGTGATAGAGGACTCCGTGAGCAGTTCTTC. Translated, it gives CATSDRGLREQFF.

DNA of the CDR3: TGTGCCATCAGTGAGTTCGGAAAACAAGAGACCCAGTACTTC. It translates to CAISEFGKQETQYF. The V gene is TRBV10-3, the J gene TRBJ2-5; D remains unclear. The CDR3 extends over 14 amino acids. Germline V CDR1 and CDR2: ENHRY, SYGVKD. The germline V and J ends were trimmed by 1 base and 2 bases, with 8 bases remaining between them.

This clonotype was picked up many times. J is TRBJ2-3 and V is TRBV7-9; D is unclear. Trimming removed 6 bases from V and 5 bases from J, with 9 bases in between. The germline V gene has CDR1 SEHNR and CDR2 FQNEAQ (reference sequence). CDR3 length: 12 residues. The DNA of the CDR3 is TGTGCCAGCAGTTTTTCCGGAGATACGCAGTATTTT. Its translation is CASSFSGDTQYF.

V is TRBV24-1 and J is TRBJ2-1, with 8 bases fitting TRBD1. The CDR3 has 16 residues. Germline trimming cut 5 bases from V and 6 bases from J; bases unmatched to any gene: 11. CDR1 is KGHDR and CDR2 is SFDVKD in the germline V gene. The CDR3 loop reads CATSAGGQEPSNEQFF. CDR3 DNA sequence: TGTGCCACCAGTGCCGGGGGACAGGAGCCATCCAATGAGCAGTTCTTC.

The chain links TRBV14 to TRBJ2-7; D might be TRBD2 (6 bases). Germline V gene lookup returns CDR1 SGHDN and CDR2 FVKESK. Trimming cost V 0 bases and J 5 bases, with 14 bases left between them. The CDR3 loop spans 15 amino acids. CDR3 nucleotide sequence: TGTGCCAGCAGCCAAGACCGGGACTCGGACCACGAGCAGTACTTC. As protein: CASSQDRDSDHEQYF.

The rearrangement joins TRBV14 to TRBJ2-5, with 10 bases fitting TRBD2. V shed 7 bases and J 3 bases; nucleotides not matched to a gene: 11. The CDR3 spans 16 residues. Germline lookup yields CDR1 SGHDN and CDR2 FVKESK. CDR3 loop: CASTLSGLAGEETQYF. The CDR3 DNA is TGTGCCAGCACCCTATCGGGGCTAGCGGGAGAAGAGACCCAGTACTTC.

This clonotype has a handful of counts. J is TRBJ2-7 and V is TRBV7-3; 8 bases line up with TRBD1. The CDR3 length is 15 residues. The J segment lost 6 bases and the V segment lost 4 bases, leaving 11 bases of the junction unmatched. CDR1 and CDR2 (germline): SGHTA, FQGTGA. CDR3 in amino acids: CASSSEDRVDGEQYF. The CDR3 region has the DNA TGTGCCAGCAGCTCTGAGGACAGGGTGGATGGCGAGCAGTACTTC.